The 3 T cell receptor beta chains below come from one sample, sequenced in a study of memory CD4+ T cells and cytomegalovirus serostatus. Single viable CD3+CD4+CD8-CD45RO+ cells were sorted as the memory CD4+ T cells. Here immunoSEQ multiplex PCR was the method, and the copy in TCRdb shows in-frame clones only, minus some. Here the sample spans some 95,000 clones, around 80% being singletons. Sequenced: memory CD4+ T cells from blood. The receptors were gathered from an adult in good health and CMV-seropositive.

This clone was seen only once. The rearrangement joins TRBV9 to TRBJ2-3, with TRBD2 identical over 11 bases. Germline assignment: CDR1 SGDLS and CDR2 YYNGEE. With V trimmed by 0 bases and J by 5 bases, 8 bases remained unmatched. The CDR3 covers 17 residues. CDR3: CASSVEISGRGIDTQYF. The DNA for the CDR3 is TGTGCCAGCAGCGTAGAGATTAGCGGGAGGGGGATAGATACGCAGTATTTT.

The V call is TRBV2, the J call TRBJ2-3; D is undetermined. V lost 6 bases and J lost 0, with 10 bases in between. Germline V CDR1 and CDR2: SNHLY, FYNNEI. The CDR3 contains 14 residues. In DNA, the CDR3 is TGTGCCAGCAGAGAGCCAAGGAGCACAGATACGCAGTATTTT. Amino acids: CASREPRSTDTQYF.

This chain connects TRBV18 to TRBJ1-1, with D possibly matching TRBD1 (6 bases). CDR1 is KGHSH, CDR2 LQKENI, per germline. The V gene lost 2 bases and the J gene lost 5 bases, with 12 bases spanning the gap. The CDR3 spans 14 residues. The CDR3 DNA is TGTGCCAGCTCACCATCCAGGGGAGGAACTGAAGCTTTCTTT. It specifies CASSPSRGGTEAFF. Supplemented by reference TRBV18 and TRBJ1-1, the full variable domain reads NAGVMQNPRHLVRRRGQEARLRCSPMKGHSHVYWYRQLPEEGLKFMVYLQKENIIDESGMPKERFSAEFPKEGPSILRIQQVVRGDSAAYFCASSPSRGGTEAFFGQGTRLTVV.